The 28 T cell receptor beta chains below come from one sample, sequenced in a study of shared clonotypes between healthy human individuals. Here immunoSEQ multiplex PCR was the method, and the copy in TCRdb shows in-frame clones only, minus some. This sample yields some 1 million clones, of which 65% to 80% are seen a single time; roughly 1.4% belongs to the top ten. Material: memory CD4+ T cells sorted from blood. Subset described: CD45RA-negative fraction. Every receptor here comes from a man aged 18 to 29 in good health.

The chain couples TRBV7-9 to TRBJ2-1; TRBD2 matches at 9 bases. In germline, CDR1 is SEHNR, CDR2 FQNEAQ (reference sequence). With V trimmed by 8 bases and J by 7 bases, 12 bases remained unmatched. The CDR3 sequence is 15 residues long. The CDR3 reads CASGASGTKGNEQFF. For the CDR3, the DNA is TGTGCCAGCGGGGCTAGCGGGACGAAAGGGAATGAGCAGTTCTTC. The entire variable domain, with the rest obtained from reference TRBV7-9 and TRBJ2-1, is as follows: DTGVSQNPRHKITKRGQNVTFRCDPISEHNRLYWYRQTLGQGPEFLTYFQNEAQLEKSRLLSDRFSAERPKGSFSTLEIQRTEQGDSAMYLCASGASGTKGNEQFFGPGTRLTVL.

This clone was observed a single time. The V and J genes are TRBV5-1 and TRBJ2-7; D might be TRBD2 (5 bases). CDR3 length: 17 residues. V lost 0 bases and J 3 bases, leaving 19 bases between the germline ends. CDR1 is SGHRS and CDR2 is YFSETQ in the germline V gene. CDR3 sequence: CASSLGRKLDWGYEQYF. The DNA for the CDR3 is TGCGCCAGCAGCTTGGGACGGAAGTTGGACTGGGGCTACGAGCAGTACTTC.

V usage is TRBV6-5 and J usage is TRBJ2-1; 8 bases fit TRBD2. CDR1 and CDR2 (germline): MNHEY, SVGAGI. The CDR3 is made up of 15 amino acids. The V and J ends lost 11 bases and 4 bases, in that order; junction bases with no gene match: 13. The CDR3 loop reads CAVRILAGKYNEQFF. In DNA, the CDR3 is TGTGCCGTCCGAATATTAGCGGGGAAATACAATGAGCAGTTCTTC.

CDR3 in DNA: TGTGCCAGCAGTTACCCCCTGGTACCCGGGGAGCTGTTTTTT. Translating gives CASSYPLVPGELFF. The chain recombines TRBV6-6 with TRBJ2-2; no reliable D call. Germline V gives CDR1 MNHNY, CDR2 SVGAGI (reference sequence). Trimming stripped 2 bases from V and 6 bases from J, with 10 bases between. The CDR3 contains 14 residues.

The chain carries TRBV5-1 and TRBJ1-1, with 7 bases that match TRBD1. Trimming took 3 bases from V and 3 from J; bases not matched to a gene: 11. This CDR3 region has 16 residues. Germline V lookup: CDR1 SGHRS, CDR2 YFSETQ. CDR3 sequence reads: CASSSGQVTRDTEAFF. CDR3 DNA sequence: TGCGCCAGCAGCTCAGGACAGGTGACACGGGACACTGAAGCTTTCTTT. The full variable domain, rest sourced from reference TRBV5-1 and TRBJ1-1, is KAGVTQTPRYLIKTRGQQVTLSCSPISGHRSVSWYQQTPGQGLQFLFEYFSETQRNKGNFPGRFSGRQFSNSRSEMNVSTLELGDSALYLCASSSGQVTRDTEAFFGQGTRLTVV.

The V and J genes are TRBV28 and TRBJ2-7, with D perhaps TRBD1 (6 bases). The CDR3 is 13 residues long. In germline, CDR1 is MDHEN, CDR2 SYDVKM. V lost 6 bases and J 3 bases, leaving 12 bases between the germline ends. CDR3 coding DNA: TGTGCCAGCAGCATAACAGGGTTCTACGAGCAGTACTTC. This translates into CASSITGFYEQYF. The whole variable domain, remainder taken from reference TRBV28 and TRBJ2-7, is DVKVTQSSRYLVKRTGEKVFLECVQDMDHENMFWYRQDPGLGLRLIYFSYDVKMKEKGDIPEGYSVSREKKERFSLILESASTNQTSMYLCASSITGFYEQYFGPGTRLTVT.

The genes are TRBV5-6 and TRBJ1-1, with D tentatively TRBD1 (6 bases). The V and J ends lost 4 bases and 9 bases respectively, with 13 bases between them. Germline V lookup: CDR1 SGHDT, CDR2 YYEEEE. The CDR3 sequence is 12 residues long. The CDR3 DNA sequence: TGTGCCAGCAGCGCCGGACAGCCTAAAGCTTTCTTT. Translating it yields CASSAGQPKAFF.

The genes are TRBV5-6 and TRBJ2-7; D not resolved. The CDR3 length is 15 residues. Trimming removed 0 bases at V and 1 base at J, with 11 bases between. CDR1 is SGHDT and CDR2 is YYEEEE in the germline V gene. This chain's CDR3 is CASSLGVGSSYEQYF. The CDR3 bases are TGTGCCAGCAGCTTGGGGGTTGGGTCGTCCTACGAGCAGTACTTC.

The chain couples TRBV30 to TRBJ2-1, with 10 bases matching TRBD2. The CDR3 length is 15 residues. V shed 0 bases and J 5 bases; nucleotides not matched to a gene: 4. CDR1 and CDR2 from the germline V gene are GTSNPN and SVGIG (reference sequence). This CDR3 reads CAWSVSGGPHNEQFF. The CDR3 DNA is TGTGCCTGGAGTGTTAGCGGGGGGCCCCACAATGAGCAGTTCTTC.

DNA for the CDR3: TGTGCCAGTAGTATAGATCGCCAGGCCCAAGAGACCCAGTACTTC. Translating it yields CASSIDRQAQETQYF. The chain links TRBV19 to TRBJ2-5, with D hard to call. The germline gives CDR1 LNHDA, CDR2 SQIVND (reference sequence). Trimming stripped 0 bases from V and 1 base from J, with 9 bases between. CDR3 size: 15 residues.

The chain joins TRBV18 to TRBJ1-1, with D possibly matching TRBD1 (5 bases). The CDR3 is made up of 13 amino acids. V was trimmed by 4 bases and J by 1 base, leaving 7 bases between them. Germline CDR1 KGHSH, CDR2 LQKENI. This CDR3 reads CASSQGTNTEAFF. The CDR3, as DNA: TGTGCCAGCTCACAGGGGACGAACACTGAAGCTTTCTTT.

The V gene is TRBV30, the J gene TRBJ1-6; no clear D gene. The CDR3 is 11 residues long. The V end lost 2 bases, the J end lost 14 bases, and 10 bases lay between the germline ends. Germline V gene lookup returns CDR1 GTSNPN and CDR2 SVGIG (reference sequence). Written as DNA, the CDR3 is TGTGCCTGGAGTTTGGAGGATACCCTCCACTTT. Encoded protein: CAWSLEDTLHF.

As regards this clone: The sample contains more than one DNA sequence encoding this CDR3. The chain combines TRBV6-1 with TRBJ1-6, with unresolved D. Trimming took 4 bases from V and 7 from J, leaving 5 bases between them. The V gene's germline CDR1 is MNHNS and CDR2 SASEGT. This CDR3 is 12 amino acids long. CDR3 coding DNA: TGTGCCAGCAGTGCTGGGAATTCACCCCTCCACTTT. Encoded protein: CASSAGNSPLHF.

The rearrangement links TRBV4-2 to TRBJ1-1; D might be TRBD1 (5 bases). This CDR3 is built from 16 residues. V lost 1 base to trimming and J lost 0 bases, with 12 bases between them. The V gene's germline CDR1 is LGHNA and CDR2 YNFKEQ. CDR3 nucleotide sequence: TGTGCCAGCAGCCAAGGAAAGGGACTCATGAACACTGAAGCTTTCTTT. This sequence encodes CASSQGKGLMNTEAFF.

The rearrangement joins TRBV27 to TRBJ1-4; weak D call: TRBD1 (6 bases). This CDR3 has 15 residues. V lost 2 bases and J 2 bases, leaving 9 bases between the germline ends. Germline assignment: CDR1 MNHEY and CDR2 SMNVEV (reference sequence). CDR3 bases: TGTGCCAGCAGTTTAATGGGGGCCACTAATGAAAAACTGTTTTTT. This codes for CASSLMGATNEKLFF.

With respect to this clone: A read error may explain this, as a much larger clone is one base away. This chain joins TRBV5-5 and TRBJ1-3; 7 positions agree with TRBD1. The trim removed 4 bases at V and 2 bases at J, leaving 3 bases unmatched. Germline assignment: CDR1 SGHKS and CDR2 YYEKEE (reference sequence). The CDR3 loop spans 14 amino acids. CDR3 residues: CASSRDRAGNTIYF. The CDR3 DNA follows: TGTGCCAGCAGCCGCGACAGGGCTGGAAACACCATATATTTT.

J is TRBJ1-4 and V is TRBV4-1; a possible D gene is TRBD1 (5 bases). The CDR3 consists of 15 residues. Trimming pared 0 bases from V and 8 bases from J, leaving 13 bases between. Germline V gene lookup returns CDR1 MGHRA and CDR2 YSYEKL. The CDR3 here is CASSQDPQGWEKLFF. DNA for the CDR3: TGCGCCAGCAGCCAAGATCCGCAGGGATGGGAAAAACTGTTTTTT.

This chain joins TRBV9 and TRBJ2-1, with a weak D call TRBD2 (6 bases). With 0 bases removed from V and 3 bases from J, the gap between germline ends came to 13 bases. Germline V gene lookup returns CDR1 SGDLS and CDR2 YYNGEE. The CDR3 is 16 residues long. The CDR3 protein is CASSVATSGGYNEQFF. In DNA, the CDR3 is TGTGCCAGCAGCGTAGCGACTAGTGGGGGCTACAATGAGCAGTTCTTC. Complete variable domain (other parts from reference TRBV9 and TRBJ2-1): DSGVTQTPKHLITATGQRVTLRCSPRSGDLSVYWYQQSLDQGLQFLIQYYNGEERAKGNILERFSAQQFPDLHSELNLSSLELGDSALYFCASSVATSGGYNEQFFGPGTRLTVL.

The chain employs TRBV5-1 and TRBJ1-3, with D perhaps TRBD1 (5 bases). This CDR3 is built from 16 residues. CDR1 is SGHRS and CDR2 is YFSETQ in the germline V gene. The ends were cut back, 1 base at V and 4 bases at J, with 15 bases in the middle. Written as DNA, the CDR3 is TGCGCCAGCAGCTTGACAGGCGGGGATACGGGAAACACCATATATTTT. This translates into CASSLTGGDTGNTIYF. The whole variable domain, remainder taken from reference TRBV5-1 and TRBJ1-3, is KAGVTQTPRYLIKTRGQQVTLSCSPISGHRSVSWYQQTPGQGLQFLFEYFSETQRNKGNFPGRFSGRQFSNSRSEMNVSTLELGDSALYLCASSLTGGDTGNTIYFGEGSWLTVV.

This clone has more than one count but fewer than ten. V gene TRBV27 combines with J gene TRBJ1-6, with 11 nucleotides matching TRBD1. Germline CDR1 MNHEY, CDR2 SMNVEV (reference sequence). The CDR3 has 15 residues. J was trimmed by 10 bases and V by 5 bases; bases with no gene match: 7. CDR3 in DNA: TGTGCCAGCAGTCGCGGACAGGGGGCGGAATCACCCCTCCACTTT. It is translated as CASSRGQGAESPLHF.

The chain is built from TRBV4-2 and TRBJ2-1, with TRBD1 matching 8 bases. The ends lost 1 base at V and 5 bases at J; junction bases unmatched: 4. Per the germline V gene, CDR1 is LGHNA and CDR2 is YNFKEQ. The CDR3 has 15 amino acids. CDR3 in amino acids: CASSQGGQGNNEQFF. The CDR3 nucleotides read TGTGCCAGCAGCCAAGGTGGACAGGGCAACAATGAGCAGTTCTTC.

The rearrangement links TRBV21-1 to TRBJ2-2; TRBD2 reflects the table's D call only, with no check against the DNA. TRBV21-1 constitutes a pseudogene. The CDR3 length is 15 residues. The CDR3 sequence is CARPRGRRPYRELFF. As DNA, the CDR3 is TGTGCCAGGCCCCGCGGGAGACGGCCCTACCGGGAGCTGTTTTTT.

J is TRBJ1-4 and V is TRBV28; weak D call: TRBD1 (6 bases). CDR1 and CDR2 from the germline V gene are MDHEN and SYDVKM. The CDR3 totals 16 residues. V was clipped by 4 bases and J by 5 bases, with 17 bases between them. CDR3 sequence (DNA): TGTGCCAGCAGTTCCCCCGGGACAAACCTAAATGAAAAACTGTTTTTT. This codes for CASSSPGTNLNEKLFF.

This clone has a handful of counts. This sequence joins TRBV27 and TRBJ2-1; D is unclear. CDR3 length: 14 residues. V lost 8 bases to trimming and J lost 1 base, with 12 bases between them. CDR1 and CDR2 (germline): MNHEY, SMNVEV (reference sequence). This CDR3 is CASPYTCSYNEQFF. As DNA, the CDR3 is TGTGCCAGCCCGTATACCTGTTCCTACAATGAGCAGTTCTTC.

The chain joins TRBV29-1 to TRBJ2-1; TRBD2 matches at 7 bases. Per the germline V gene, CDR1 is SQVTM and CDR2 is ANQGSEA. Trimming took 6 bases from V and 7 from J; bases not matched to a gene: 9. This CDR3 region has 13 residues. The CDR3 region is CSVSGGSWNEQFF. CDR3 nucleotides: TGCAGCGTCTCGGGGGGTTCTTGGAATGAGCAGTTCTTC.

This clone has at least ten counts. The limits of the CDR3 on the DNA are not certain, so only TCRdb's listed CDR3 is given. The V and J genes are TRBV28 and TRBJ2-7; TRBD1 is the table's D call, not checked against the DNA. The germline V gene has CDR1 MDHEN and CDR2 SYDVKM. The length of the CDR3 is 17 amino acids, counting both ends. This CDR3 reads CASSSSTWVPSGYEQYF.

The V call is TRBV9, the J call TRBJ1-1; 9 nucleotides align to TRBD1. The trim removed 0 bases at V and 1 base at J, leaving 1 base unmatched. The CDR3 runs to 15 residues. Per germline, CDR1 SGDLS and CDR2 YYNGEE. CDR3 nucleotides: TGTGCCAGCAGCGTAGGACAGGGGGGGAACACTGAAGCTTTCTTT. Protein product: CASSVGQGGNTEAFF.

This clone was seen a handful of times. This chain's CDR3 is CASSSRDRPVYGYTF. The CDR3 nucleotides are TGTGCCAGCAGTTCCAGGGACAGACCTGTCTATGGCTACACCTTC. The chain carries TRBV27 and TRBJ1-2; 7 positions agree with TRBD1. The germline gives CDR1 MNHEY, CDR2 SMNVEV (reference sequence). CDR3 length: 15 amino acids. With 4 bases clipped from V and 4 bases from J, the junction kept 9 bases outside the gene matches.